Following are 17 T cell receptor beta chains from one sample sequenced in a study of blood T cells in healthy people across ages (dated by TCRdb to the mid-2010s). The library relied on 5' RACE. Sequencing relied on an Illumina HiSeq 2500. A second PCR of about 6 to 11 cycles was performed with a sample-barcoded 5' primer and a J-beta primer mix. TCRdb ran its own pipeline on the public reads, namely fastp trimming at Q25 and MiXCR clone calling, and kept in-frame beta chains. Each CDR3 protein appears once, grouped with its most common genes and DNA. The sample data list about 730,000 distinct CDR3 sequences, and about 42% of these were observed just once. Jointly, the top ten make up about 20% of the sample. Sequenced input: blood. The source of these receptors is a woman aged 60-75 years in good health.

This clonotype has a count of ten or more. The chain carries TRBV7-2 and TRBJ2-3, with 7 bases aligning to TRBD2. Germline V CDR1 and CDR2: SGHTA, FQGNSA. With 5 bases clipped from V and 1 base from J, the junction kept 9 bases outside the gene matches. The CDR3 runs to 16 residues. The CDR3 protein is CASSLKGGIGTDTQYF. CDR3 in DNA: TGTGCCAGCAGCCTAAAGGGAGGGATTGGCACAGATACGCAGTATTTT.

The chain recombines TRBV27 with TRBJ2-7; 10 nucleotides agree with TRBD1. The V gene end was trimmed by 4 bases and the J gene end by 0 bases; junction bases not matched to a gene: 9. CDR1 is MNHEY, CDR2 SMNVEV, per germline (reference sequence). The CDR3 runs 17 residues. The DNA for the CDR3 is TGTGCCAGCAGTTCCCGGACAGGGGGGGGGCTCTCCTACGAGCAGTACTTC. It yields the protein CASSSRTGGGLSYEQYF.

The chain links TRBV24-1 to TRBJ2-5; D is undetermined. Trimming took off 3 bases at V and 4 bases at J, with 8 bases between the two ends. This CDR3 region has 13 residues. Germline assignment: CDR1 KGHDR and CDR2 SFDVKD. CDR3 nucleotide sequence: TGTGCCACCAGTGATCCCCGTTTAGAGACCCAGTACTTC. Its protein is CATSDPRLETQYF.

This clonotype occurred a few times. The chain carries TRBV7-2 and TRBJ2-7; TRBD2 matches 7 bases. The length of the CDR3 is 15 residues. The V and J ends lost 3 bases and 3 bases, in that order; junction bases with no gene match: 8. CDR1 is SGHTA and CDR2 is FQGNSA in the germline V gene. DNA for the CDR3: TGTGCCAGCAGCTTTCCGGGGGAGGGATACTACGAGCAGTACTTC. The encoded protein is CASSFPGEGYYEQYF.

This clonotype was found a few times. The chain has TRBV29-1 and TRBJ1-3, with D unresolved. V was trimmed by 1 base and J by 0 bases, leaving 13 bases between them. The CDR3 length is 16 residues. CDR1 and CDR2 from the germline V gene are SQVTM and ANQGSEA. CDR3 in DNA: TGCAGCGTTGAAGTCCGGGGTTGGTCCTCTGGAAACACCATATATTTT. Residues: CSVEVRGWSSGNTIYF.

The V and J genes are TRBV6-2 or TRBV6-3 and TRBJ2-1, with D uncertain. Germline lookup yields CDR1 MNHEY and CDR2 SVGEGT. This CDR3 is built from 13 residues. V shed 2 bases and J shed 7 bases, with 9 bases lying between them. CDR3 nucleotides: TGTGCCAGCAGTTACCCCCTGAGGAATGAGCAGTTCTTC. Translating it yields CASSYPLRNEQFF.

In this sample, this clonotype turned up once. A much more abundant neighbour one base away suggests this may be a read error. The V and J genes are TRBV6-2 or TRBV6-3 and TRBJ2-4, with 7 nucleotides matching TRBD1. Near its end, the DNA agrees better with TRBJ2-7, so the J call may be wrong. Germline assignment: CDR1 MNHEY and CDR2 SVGEGT. CDR3 size: 14 residues. The CDR3: CASRTGTESYEQYF. CDR3 DNA sequence: TGTGCCAGCAGGACCGGGACAGAGTCCTACGAGCAGTACTTC.

The V and J genes are TRBV3-1 and TRBJ1-1, with TRBD1 as a possible D gene (5 bases). Trimming took 6 bases from V and 8 from J, leaving 13 bases between them. Germline-derived CDR1 and CDR2 are LGHDT and YNNKEL (reference sequence). The CDR3 has 12 residues. The CDR3 sequence: CASSRGGYEAFF. CDR3 coding DNA: TGTGCCAGCAGTCGGGGCGGGTACGAAGCTTTCTTT.

This clonotype has more than one count but fewer than ten. A much larger clonotype is one base distant, so this may be a read error. V gene TRBV9 combines with J gene TRBJ2-3; 7 bases align to TRBD2. Germline values: CDR1 SGDLS, CDR2 YYNGEE. The CDR3 covers 15 residues. Unmatched junction bases numbered 8, after V lost 3 bases and J lost 4 bases. The CDR3 DNA follows: TGTGCCAGCAGCGGAGCCCGGGGAGGGCCAGATACGCAGTATTTT. Encoded protein: CASSGARGGPDTQYF.

The CDR3 sequence is CASRATQSYDEQYF. The CDR3 DNA is TGTGCCAGCAGGGCCACTCAGAGCTACGATGAGCAGTACTTC. This chain connects TRBV6-6 to TRBJ2-5; unclear D gene. The ends were cut back, 6 bases at V and 11 bases at J, with 22 bases in the middle. Per germline, CDR1 MNHNY and CDR2 SVGAGI (reference sequence). The CDR3 length is 14 residues.

This clonotype was observed a few times. The rearrangement joins TRBV20-1 to TRBJ2-5; 13 nucleotides agree with TRBD2. CDR3 length equals 15 residues. Germline assignment: CDR1 DFQATT and CDR2 SNEGSKA (reference sequence). V was clipped by 3 bases and J by 5 bases; unmatched bases: 6. The CDR3 here is CSASKLAGGDETQYF. The CDR3 DNA follows: TGCAGTGCTAGTAAACTAGCGGGGGGGGACGAGACCCAGTACTTC.

V is TRBV2 and J is TRBJ2-7, with D maybe TRBD1 (6 bases). With 2 bases removed from V and 1 base from J, the gap between germline ends came to 15 bases. The CDR3 contains 16 residues. Germline values: CDR1 SNHLY, CDR2 FYNNEI. The CDR3: CASSEPGAGGSYEQYF. The CDR3 region has the DNA TGTGCCAGCAGTGAACCAGGGGCCGGAGGTTCCTACGAGCAGTACTTC.

This clonotype came up many times. This chain links TRBV20-1 with TRBJ2-5; 7 nucleotides agree with TRBD2. V was clipped by 0 bases and J by 4 bases; unmatched bases: 8. The CDR3 totals 15 residues. Per the germline V gene, CDR1 is DFQATT and CDR2 is SNEGSKA (reference sequence). The CDR3, as DNA: TGCAGTGCTAGAGACCGGAGGGAGGGACTAGAGACCCAGTACTTC. It codes for CSARDRREGLETQYF.

The count of this clonotype is one. Given a much more abundant clone one base away, this may be a read error. The chain joins TRBV9 to TRBJ2-3, with D possibly called TRBD1 or TRBD2 (6 bases each). Trimming removed 8 bases from V and 2 bases from J, with 9 bases in between. The length of the CDR3 is 12 residues. The V gene's germline CDR1 is SGDLS and CDR2 YYNGEE. This CDR3 reads CARGGDTDTQYF. CDR3 DNA: TGTGCCAGGGGGGGCGACACAGATACGCAGTATTTT.

About this clonotype: Its ends do not fully match the called genes, so a read error is possible. The rearrangement links TRBV20-1 to TRBJ2-3; no reliable D call. The length of the CDR3 is 12 residues. Looked up from germline, CDR1 is DFQATT and CDR2 is SNEGSKA (reference sequence). The CDR3 sequence is CSAKGSTDTRYF. The CDR3 region has the DNA TGCAGTGCCAAGGGAAGCACAGATACGCGGTATTTT.

This clonotype has a handful of counts. The chain employs TRBV20-1 and TRBJ2-7; TRBD2 aligns across 12 bases. Germline CDR1 and CDR2: DFQATT and SNEGSKA (reference sequence). Unmatched junction bases numbered 3, after V lost 3 bases and J lost 0 bases. CDR3 length: 15 residues. The CDR3 DNA follows: TGCAGTGCTAGCCTAGCGGGAGGGCCCTCCTACGAGCAGTACTTC. This translates into CSASLAGGPSYEQYF.

J is TRBJ2-6 and V is TRBV9; D uncertain. Per the germline V gene, CDR1 is SGDLS and CDR2 is YYNGEE. V was cut by 4 bases and J by 3 bases, with 11 bases left in between. This CDR3 spans 15 amino acids. The CDR3 coding sequence is TGTGCCAGCAGCTACGGTGCGTTTGGGGCCAACGTCCTGACTTTC. It codes for CASSYGAFGANVLTF.